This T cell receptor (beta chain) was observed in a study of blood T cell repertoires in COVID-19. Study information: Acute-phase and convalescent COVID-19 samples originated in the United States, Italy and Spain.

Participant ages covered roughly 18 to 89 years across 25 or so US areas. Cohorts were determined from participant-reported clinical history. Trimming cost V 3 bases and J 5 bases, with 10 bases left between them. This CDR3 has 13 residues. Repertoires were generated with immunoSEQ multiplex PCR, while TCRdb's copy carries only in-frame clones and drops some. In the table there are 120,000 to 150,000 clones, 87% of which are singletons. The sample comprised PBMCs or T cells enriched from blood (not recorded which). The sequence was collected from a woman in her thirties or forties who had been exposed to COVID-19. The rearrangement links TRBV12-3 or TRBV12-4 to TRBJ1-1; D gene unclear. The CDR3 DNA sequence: TGTGCCAGCAGTTTGGCCCCGGGGACTGAAGCTTTCTTT. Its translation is CASSLAPGTEAFF.